A single sample is the source of the 10 T cell receptor beta chains below, sequenced in a study of T-cell reconstitution after alpha-beta-depleted transplantation in children. TCRbeta library preparation incorporated unique molecular identifiers. TCRdb called the PCR reads again in MiXCR, with one record for every CDR3 protein. The sample has around 960,000 distinct CDR3 sequences, roughly 29% seen once; the top ten hold about 28%. Sequenced here: PBMCs, mostly from graft donor cells, sampled 360 days after TCRalphabeta/CD19-depleted stem cell transplant. The receptors originated from a boy under two years old who had a stem cell transplant for SCID, so the T cells may come from the graft donor.

This clonotype was counted a few times. The J gene is TRBJ1-1, the V gene TRBV7-9; D is uncertain. Germline CDR1 and CDR2: SEHNR and FQNEAQ (reference sequence). Trimming removed 1 base at V and 5 bases at J, with 14 bases between. The CDR3 spans 15 residues. CDR3 in DNA: TGTGCCAGCAGCTTAGGATGGGGAGAGAGGACTGAAGCTTTCTTT. The encoded protein is CASSLGWGERTEAFF.

The V call is TRBV20-1, the J call TRBJ2-3; D perhaps matches TRBD2 (5 bases). The germline V gene encodes CDR1 DFQATT and CDR2 SNEGSKA (reference sequence). V was cut by 8 bases and J by 2 bases, with 26 bases left in between. The CDR3 consists of 17 residues. CDR3 sequence: CSTIVPSRGAPTDTQYF. CDR3 in DNA: TGCAGTACCATTGTTCCTAGCCGGGGTGCCCCCACAGATACGCAGTATTTT.

This chain links TRBV20-1 with TRBJ2-7, with 8 bases fitting TRBD2. From germline, CDR1 is DFQATT and CDR2 SNEGSKA (reference sequence). The CDR3 length is 14 residues. V lost 6 bases, J lost 2 bases, and 9 bases stayed unmatched. CDR3 DNA sequence: TGCAGTGCCAACAGCGGGGGACCGACCTACGAGCAGTACTTC. Its protein is CSANSGGPTYEQYF.

This clonotype has just a few counts. The CDR3 DNA reads as TGTGCCAGCAGCTTGGAAGGGACAGCGTGGTTAGAGACCCAGTACTTC. This encodes CASSLEGTAWLETQYF. The J gene is TRBJ2-5, the V gene TRBV5-6; 7 nucleotides line up with TRBD1. With 0 bases clipped from V and 4 bases from J, the junction kept 9 bases outside the gene matches. There are 16 residues in the CDR3. Germline values: CDR1 SGHDT, CDR2 YYEEEE.

The chain couples TRBV28 to TRBJ2-2, with TRBD1 as a possible D gene (5 bases). V dropped 0 bases and J dropped 4 bases, with 12 bases sitting between them. The CDR3 runs 16 residues. Germline loops: CDR1 MDHEN, CDR2 SYDVKM. CDR3: CASSLWFRATTGELFF. The CDR3 coding sequence is TGTGCCAGCAGTTTATGGTTCAGGGCGACCACCGGGGAGCTGTTTTTT. Together with reference TRBV28 and TRBJ2-2, the CDR3 gives the full variable domain: DVKVTQSSRYLVKRTGEKVFLECVQDMDHENMFWYRQDPGLGLRLIYFSYDVKMKEKGDIPEGYSVSREKKERFSLILESASTNQTSMYLCASSLWFRATTGELFFGEGSRLTVL.

This sequence joins TRBV20-1 and TRBJ2-3; either TRBD1 or TRBD2 may supply D (5 bases each). Germline V gene data show CDR1 as DFQATT and CDR2 as SNEGSKA (reference sequence). This CDR3 comprises 14 residues. V was clipped by 5 bases and J by 5 bases, with 17 bases between them. The DNA for the CDR3 is TGCAGTGCTGGGGCCGAGGGTGGGCAAGATACGCAGTATTTT. Amino acid sequence: CSAGAEGGQDTQYF.

This clonotype showed up just a few times. The chain combines TRBV9 with TRBJ2-1, with 7 bases identical to TRBD1. The V and J ends lost 0 bases and 7 bases, in that order; junction bases with no gene match: 19. The CDR3 extends over 19 amino acids. The germline gives CDR1 SGDLS, CDR2 YYNGEE. CDR3 residues: CASSVEGKGIGTAENEQFF. The CDR3 coding sequence is TGTGCCAGCAGCGTAGAGGGGAAGGGAATAGGGACAGCCGAGAATGAGCAGTTCTTC.

CDR3 residues: CATVAPQVSKGYTF. The DNA for the CDR3 is TGTGCCACCGTAGCCCCCCAGGTTTCAAAGGGCTACACCTTC. The chain couples TRBV6-1 to TRBJ1-2; D not certain. Germline V lookup: CDR1 MNHNS, CDR2 SASEGT. CDR3 length: 14 amino acids. The V gene lost 10 bases and the J gene lost 8 bases, with 23 bases spanning the gap.

This clonotype came up a few times. The chain couples TRBV12-3 or TRBV12-4 to TRBJ1-2; 10 positions agree with TRBD1. J was trimmed by 0 bases and V by 8 bases; bases with no gene match: 9. The CDR3 covers 16 residues. The CDR3 DNA follows: TGTGCCAGCGTGCGGGACAGGGGCCCAACTAACTATGGCTACACCTTC. The encoded protein is CASVRDRGPTNYGYTF.

CDR3 residues: CASTTGVRAEAFF. The CDR3 nucleotides read TGCGCCAGCACGACAGGGGTTCGAGCTGAAGCTTTCTTT. The chain joins TRBV5-1 to TRBJ1-1, with 8 bases fitting TRBD1. Trimming removed 6 bases from V and 6 bases from J; junction bases left unmatched: 7. The CDR3 has 13 amino acids. CDR1 is SGHRS, CDR2 YFSETQ, per germline.